This T cell receptor beta chain was sequenced for a study of cytotoxic CD8 clonotypes in ibrutinib-treated CLL. Study details: Among the patients, roughly ten presented as relapsed/refractory and 15 as treatment-naive; roughly 17 showed unmutated IGHV. General study results and limits: Baseline clonality, higher than in age-matched healthy donors, tracked circulating CD8+ T-cell counts. Increased clonality at ibrutinib response gave way to a return toward baseline at progression.

TCRdb's copy holds only in-frame clones and misses some; the assay was immunoSEQ multiplex PCR. The repertoire includes 14,000 or so clones, more than 60% of them detected once, and 5.4% sits in the top ten. The CDR3 sequence is 13 residues long. The germline CDR1 and CDR2 sequences are SNHLY and FYNNEI. Trimming removed 3 bases at V and 4 bases at J, with 9 bases between. Genomic DNA for TCR beta libraries, 2 to 2.5 micrograms, came from cryopreserved PBMCs. As concerns this clone: The antigen remains undetermined.

The sequence was collected from a human donor with chronic lymphocytic leukemia. This chain joins TRBV2 and TRBJ1-1; no firm D call. The source was PBMCs, collected before ibrutinib treatment. CDR3 coding DNA: TGTGCCAGCAGTGAGGGAGCGGGCACTGAAGCTTTCTTT. Translation: CASSEGAGTEAFF. Full variable domain (rest looked up from reference TRBV2 and TRBJ1-1): EPEVTQTPSHQVTQMGQEVILRCVPISNHLYFYWYRQILGQKVEFLVSFYNNEISEKSEIFDDQFSVERPDGSNFTLKIRSTKLEDSAMYFCASSEGAGTEAFFGQGTRLTVV.